The clone carrying this TCR beta chain was found once. Its antigen is undetermined. This entry comes from a study of cytomegalovirus exposure and HLA in healthy donors. This PCR relied on a set of 60 Vbeta primers and 13 Jbeta primers. Clones were read by immunoSEQ multiplex PCR, and TCRdb kept only the in-frame ones, dropping some. Of 140,000 to 150,000 clones in the sample, around 70% were seen once. Study conclusions and caveats: Using a false discovery rate of 0.05, a later analysis showed that some 16,000 TCR beta sequences were associated with HLA alleles.

The CDR3 is 15 amino acids. The germline CDR1 and CDR2 sequences are MDHEN and SYDVKM. V was trimmed by 6 bases and J by 2 bases, leaving 16 bases between them. Healthy bone marrow donors made up the cohort. The sequencing input was PBMCs. This clonotype was sampled from a woman aged 55-75 years in good health and CMV-seropositive. The gene calls are TRBV28 and TRBJ1-2; maybe TRBD1 (6 bases). CDR3 sequence: CASSLTGHLNYGYTF. CDR3 nucleotides: TGTGCCAGCAGCCTAACAGGGCACCTAAACTATGGCTACACCTTC.